The 32 T cell receptor beta chains below come from one sample, sequenced in a study of T-cell reconstitution after alpha-beta-depleted transplantation in children. Researchers prepared the TCRbeta library using unique molecular identifiers, the study reports. TCRdb processed the PCR reads anew with MiXCR; each CDR3 protein has one entry. The sample has about 500,000 distinct CDR3 sequences, around 10% seen once. The sequencing here drew on PBMCs, mostly from graft donor cells, taken 180 days after TCRalphabeta/CD19-depleted stem cell transplant. These receptors all stem from a female patient aged 2-10 years who had a stem cell transplant for aplastic anemia, so the T cells may come from the graft donor.

The table lists this clonotype with a few counts. The chain employs TRBV6-5 and TRBJ1-1; no clear D gene. CDR3 length equals 15 residues. The ends were cut back, 2 bases at V and 0 bases at J, with 10 bases in the middle. CDR1 and CDR2 (germline): MNHEY, SVGAGI. The DNA of the CDR3 is TGTGCCAGCAGTTACACGGCCGGGATGAACACTGAAGCTTTCTTT. This encodes CASSYTAGMNTEAFF.

This sequence joins TRBV27 and TRBJ2-2; the match to TRBD1 covers 9 bases. The CDR3 length is 16 residues. Germline V gene lookup returns CDR1 MNHEY and CDR2 SMNVEV (reference sequence). Trimming took 4 bases from V and 6 from J; bases not matched to a gene: 9. Here the CDR3 reads CASSSQGAPSPGELFF. The DNA for the CDR3 is TGTGCCAGCAGTTCACAGGGGGCCCCATCCCCCGGGGAGCTGTTTTTT.

This clonotype was seen more than once but under ten times. The chain uses TRBV28 and TRBJ2-2, with 8 positions matching TRBD2. Looked up from germline, CDR1 is MDHEN and CDR2 is SYDVKM. Trimming cost V 3 bases and J 1 base; bases outside gene matches: 7. CDR3 length equals 17 residues. The CDR3 region has the DNA TGTGCCAGCAGTTTTCAAGGACTAGCTCTGAACACCGGGGAGCTGTTTTTT. Residues: CASSFQGLALNTGELFF.

The gene calls are TRBV7-2 and TRBJ2-3, with 10 nucleotides matching TRBD2. Germline V gene lookup returns CDR1 SGHTA and CDR2 FQGNSA. The length of the CDR3 is 16 residues. J was trimmed by 2 bases and V by 1 base; bases with no gene match: 3. DNA of the CDR3: TGTGCCAGCAGCTTAGGGGGACTAGCGAACACAGATACGCAGTATTTT. This gives the protein CASSLGGLANTDTQYF.

The V call is TRBV7-8, the J call TRBJ1-1, with D maybe TRBD1 (6 bases). Germline V gene data show CDR1 as SGHVS and CDR2 as FQNEAQ. The CDR3 totals 16 residues. V was trimmed by 10 bases and J by 4 bases, leaving 25 bases between them. CDR3 residues: CATRGGYSGIGTEAFF. DNA for the CDR3: TGTGCCACTCGAGGGGGGTACTCGGGAATAGGCACTGAAGCTTTCTTT.

The J gene is TRBJ2-1, the V gene TRBV11-3, with D possibly matching TRBD2 (6 bases). The V gene's germline CDR1 is SGHNT and CDR2 YENEEA. The CDR3 extends over 15 amino acids. V was shortened by 1 base and J by 10 bases, with 17 bases between the two germline ends. The CDR3 reads CASSLVAVPRSEQFF. The CDR3 DNA reads as TGTGCCAGCAGCTTAGTAGCGGTCCCCCGATCAGAGCAGTTCTTC.

This rearrangement joins TRBV5-5 to TRBJ1-4; possibly TRBD1 for D (5 bases). Between the trimmed V and J ends, which lost 3 bases and 12 bases, there was a span of 12 bases. The CDR3 covers 12 residues. CDR1 and CDR2 from the germline V gene are SGHKS and YYEKEE (reference sequence). The CDR3, as DNA: TGTGCCAGCAGCTACCGGGGGGAGGAACTGTTTTTT. Amino acids: CASSYRGEELFF.

This clonotype occurred a few times. The V call is TRBV20-1, the J call TRBJ1-5; D might be TRBD1 (5 bases). Trimming removed 2 bases at V and 4 bases at J, with 9 bases between. Looked up from germline, CDR1 is DFQATT and CDR2 is SNEGSKA (reference sequence). The CDR3 contains 13 residues. Written as DNA, the CDR3 is TGCAGTGCTAGATCCGACAGTAATCAGCCCCAGCATTTT. Its translation: CSARSDSNQPQHF.

The chain is built from TRBV11-3 and TRBJ2-1; 12 bases are a match to TRBD1. The germline CDR1 and CDR2 sequences are SGHNT and YENEEA. CDR3 length equals 22 residues. Trimming cost V 1 base and J 0 bases; bases outside gene matches: 16. The CDR3 DNA reads TGTGCCAGCAGCTTAGTGTGGGGCTCCGGGACAGGGGGCCGTGGCTCCTACAATGAGCAGTTCTTC. Protein product: CASSLVWGSGTGGRGSYNEQFF.

The chain links TRBV6-2 or TRBV6-3 to TRBJ2-3, with a weak D call TRBD2 (7 bases). V lost 6 bases and J lost 7, with 17 bases in between. Germline V gene lookup returns CDR1 MNHEY and CDR2 SVGEGT. This CDR3 comprises 14 residues. CDR3 DNA sequence: TGTGCCAGCAGAGCGGGACAAGGGGGTTATACGCAGTATTTT. Protein sequence: CASRAGQGGYTQYF.

The chain combines TRBV20-1 with TRBJ1-5; D perhaps matches TRBD1 (6 bases). Trimming took 3 bases from V and 11 from J, leaving 11 bases between them. This CDR3 is 11 amino acids long. Germline lookup yields CDR1 DFQATT and CDR2 SNEGSKA (reference sequence). DNA of the CDR3: TGCAGTGCTAGTGGGGGGGCGACCCAGCATTTT. Translating gives CSASGGATQHF.

This clonotype has a handful of counts. The genes are TRBV5-1 and TRBJ2-7, with 11 nucleotides matching TRBD2. Trimming took 0 bases from V and 7 from J; bases not matched to a gene: 12. There are 17 residues in the CDR3. CDR1 and CDR2 from the germline V gene are SGHRS and YFSETQ. CDR3 protein: CASSLGAGTSGTWEQYF. In DNA, the CDR3 is TGCGCCAGCAGCTTGGGGGCCGGGACTAGCGGAACGTGGGAGCAGTACTTC.

This clonotype was detected ten times or more. V is TRBV5-1 and J is TRBJ2-2; D unclear. The CDR3 consists of 13 residues. Between the trimmed V and J ends, which lost 6 bases and 1 base, there was a span of 7 bases. The germline gives CDR1 SGHRS, CDR2 YFSETQ. CDR3 amino acids: CASIQENTGELFF. The CDR3 nucleotides are TGCGCCAGCATCCAGGAGAACACCGGGGAGCTGTTTTTT.

The chain carries TRBV20-1 and TRBJ1-1; D remains unclear. Trimming pared 1 base from V and 0 bases from J, leaving 9 bases between. The CDR3 sequence is 14 residues long. The germline V gene has CDR1 DFQATT and CDR2 SNEGSKA (reference sequence). CDR3 DNA sequence: TGCAGTGCTAGAGCTTCTTCCTTGAACACTGAAGCTTTCTTT. Translation: CSARASSLNTEAFF.

This clonotype was seen at least ten times. In DNA, the CDR3 is TGTGCCAGCAGCCCAAGGGAACGAGCGGGAAGTACCGGGGAGCTGTTTTTT. Its translation is CASSPRERAGSTGELFF. The chain employs TRBV3-1 and TRBJ2-2; 7 bases agree with TRBD2. V gave up 4 bases and J gave up 5 bases; unmatched junction bases: 13. The CDR3 length is 17 residues. CDR1 and CDR2 (germline): LGHDT, YNNKEL (reference sequence).

Many counts were recorded for this clonotype. This chain links TRBV7-2 with TRBJ2-5, with 10 bases matching TRBD2. From germline, CDR1 is SGHTA and CDR2 FQGNSA. With 5 bases clipped from V and 5 bases from J, the junction kept 5 bases outside the gene matches. This CDR3 is built from 14 residues. The CDR3 is CASSNGLAVETQYF. DNA of the CDR3: TGTGCCAGCAGCAATGGACTAGCGGTCGAGACCCAGTACTTC.

This chain uses TRBV20-1 with TRBJ1-2; no firm D call. Germline CDR1 and CDR2: DFQATT and SNEGSKA (reference sequence). V lost 2 bases and J 2 bases, leaving 9 bases between the germline ends. This CDR3 spans 13 amino acids. CDR3 in DNA: TGCAGTGCTAGACCTACAAACAACTATGGCTACACCTTC. Translated: CSARPTNNYGYTF.

This clonotype has a count of ten or more. V and J are TRBV7-6 and TRBJ2-5; TRBD2 matches 8 bases. V gave up 2 bases and J gave up 2 bases; unmatched junction bases: 4. The CDR3 is 15 residues long. The germline V gene encodes CDR1 SGHVS and CDR2 FNYEAQ. The CDR3 sequence is CASSLLTSEQETQYF. The DNA for the CDR3 is TGTGCCAGCAGCTTATTGACTAGCGAACAAGAGACCCAGTACTTC.

The chain recombines TRBV6-5 with TRBJ1-1; a possible D gene is TRBD1 (6 bases). Germline loops: CDR1 MNHEY, CDR2 SVGAGI. The CDR3 is made up of 15 amino acids. V shed 2 bases and J shed 3 bases, with 13 bases lying between them. DNA for the CDR3: TGTGCCAGCAGTTACCGCTGGGGGGCATACACTGAAGCTTTCTTT. Protein sequence: CASSYRWGAYTEAFF.

This clonotype was recorded a few times. The gene calls are TRBV6-5 and TRBJ2-3; tentatively, D is TRBD1 or TRBD2 (5 bases each). V gave up 5 bases and J gave up 0 bases, with 18 bases separating them. CDR1 and CDR2 from the germline V gene are MNHEY and SVGAGI. CDR3 length equals 17 residues. The CDR3 loop reads CASSTGGGLTSTDTQYF. The DNA of the CDR3 is TGTGCCAGCAGTACTGGGGGTGGCCTTACTAGCACAGATACGCAGTATTTT.

This clonotype was seen a few times. The V and J genes are TRBV30 and TRBJ1-2; D may be TRBD1 (6 bases). The CDR3 extends over 13 amino acids. CDR1 and CDR2 from the germline V gene are GTSNPN and SVGIG (reference sequence). V lost 2 bases, J lost 8 bases, and 15 bases lay in between. CDR3 protein: CAWSPDYRVGYTF. Here the CDR3 DNA reads TGTGCCTGGAGTCCGGACTACAGGGTCGGCTACACCTTC.

Only a few counts were recorded for this clonotype. The V gene is TRBV7-8, the J gene TRBJ2-5, with 15 bases aligning to TRBD2. V lost 5 bases and J lost 2; bases outside the gene matches: 9. Germline CDR1 SGHVS, CDR2 FQNEAQ. CDR3 length: 18 amino acids. The CDR3 nucleotides are TGTGCCAGCAGCCCTGGACTAGCGGGAGGGCCAGGGCAAGAGACCCAGTACTTC. Its protein product is CASSPGLAGGPGQETQYF.

This clonotype was counted a few times. V usage is TRBV5-1 and J usage is TRBJ2-7, with 9 positions matching TRBD2. The CDR3 contains 15 residues. The ends lost 0 bases at V and 2 bases at J; junction bases unmatched: 3. The germline V gene has CDR1 SGHRS and CDR2 YFSETQ. As DNA, the CDR3 is TGCGCCAGCAGCTTGGCCGCGGGAGGGCCCTACGAGCAGTACGTC. Translating gives CASSLAAGGPYEQYV.

The V gene is TRBV7-2, the J gene TRBJ2-3; D is unclear. Germline V gene data show CDR1 as SGHTA and CDR2 as FQGNSA. This CDR3 is 13 amino acids long. The V end was cut by 0 bases, the J end by 14 bases, with 15 bases between. The CDR3 loop reads CASSLALRVIGYF. DNA of the CDR3: TGTGCCAGCAGCTTAGCCCTCCGGGTCATCGGGTATTTT.

The V gene is TRBV20-1, the J gene TRBJ2-2; TRBD2 agrees at 7 bases. Germline-derived CDR1 and CDR2 are DFQATT and SNEGSKA (reference sequence). The V gene end was trimmed by 5 bases and the J gene end by 13 bases; junction bases not matched to a gene: 22. The CDR3 sequence is 16 residues long. The chain's CDR3 is CSAGEGGSLSEDGLFF. DNA for the CDR3: TGCAGTGCTGGGGAGGGTGGCAGCTTATCAGAGGACGGGCTGTTTTTT.

This clonotype was seen a handful of times. V usage is TRBV28 and J usage is TRBJ1-5; D ambiguous. Deletions cut 6 bases from V and 0 bases from J, with 12 bases between. Germline V CDR1 and CDR2: MDHEN, SYDVKM. The CDR3 loop spans 15 amino acids. This CDR3 is CASSRDILSNQPQHF. In DNA form, the CDR3 reads TGTGCCAGCAGCCGAGACATACTTAGCAATCAGCCCCAGCATTTT.

The chain recombines TRBV7-2 with TRBJ1-5, with D uncertain. Trimming shortened V by 1 base and J by 9 bases, and 10 bases separated the two germline ends. This CDR3 comprises 13 residues. Germline V gene sequence: CDR1 SGHTA, CDR2 FQGNSA. CDR3 DNA: TGTGCCAGCAGCTTAGATATGACAAGGCCCCAGCATTTT. This encodes CASSLDMTRPQHF.

This clonotype showed up just a few times. This chain uses TRBV27 with TRBJ2-3, with D hard to call. Trimming removed 2 bases from V and 4 bases from J, with 13 bases in between. The CDR3 has 15 amino acids. CDR1 MNHEY and CDR2 SMNVEV come from the germline V gene (reference sequence). The CDR3 loop is CASSLSLRSADTQYF. The CDR3 DNA sequence: TGTGCCAGCAGTTTAAGTCTAAGATCGGCAGATACGCAGTATTTT.

The table lists this clonotype with a few counts. The chain carries TRBV20-1 and TRBJ1-5; no clear D gene. The CDR3 runs to 16 residues. CDR1 is DFQATT and CDR2 is SNEGSKA in the germline V gene (reference sequence). CDR3 protein: CSGGQARLSSNQPQHF. The DNA for the CDR3 is TGCAGCGGAGGGCAGGCGCGGTTGAGTAGCAATCAGCCCCAGCATTTT.

This clonotype came up many times. V and J are TRBV3-1 and TRBJ2-5, with 9 bases matching TRBD1. CDR1 and CDR2 from the germline V gene are LGHDT and YNNKEL (reference sequence). This CDR3 comprises 15 residues. Losses at the gene ends were 4 bases for V and 5 bases for J; bases not matched to a gene: 8. The CDR3 nucleotides are TGTGCCAGCAGCCCCCTGGACAGGGGAAGGGAGACCCAGTACTTC. It codes for CASSPLDRGRETQYF.

This clonotype has a count of ten or more. V and J are TRBV5-1 and TRBJ1-1; D uncertain. V lost 8 bases and J 4 bases, leaving 15 bases between the germline ends. The CDR3 loop spans 13 amino acids. Germline CDR1 is SGHRS and CDR2 is YFSETQ. For the CDR3, the DNA is TGCGCCAGTAGTCGGACGACGGCCACTGAAGCTTTCTTT. Amino acid sequence: CASSRTTATEAFF.

This clonotype was counted a few times. This rearrangement joins TRBV28 to TRBJ2-1; the D is unclear. Trimming took off 2 bases at V and 6 bases at J, with 20 bases between the two ends. Germline V CDR1 and CDR2: MDHEN, SYDVKM. This CDR3 spans 17 amino acids. The CDR3 protein is CASSLAAGTSRVNEQFF. CDR3 nucleotides: TGTGCCAGCAGTTTAGCGGCAGGAACCTCCAGAGTCAATGAGCAGTTCTTC.